This T cell receptor beta chain appears in the sequencing data of a study of cytomegalovirus exposure and HLA in healthy donors. With 60 Vbeta and 13 Jbeta primers, the PCR was carried out. Assay: immunoSEQ multiplex PCR; the TCRdb copy retains only in-frame clones and omits some. The data hold about 100,000 clones, with 55% to 75% observed a single time. This clone has more than one count but fewer than ten. Per germline, CDR1 ENHRY and CDR2 SYGVKD. Germline trimming cut 4 bases from V and 9 bases from J; bases unmatched to any gene: 5. The CDR3 contains 15 residues. This receptor was taken from a young woman in good health and CMV-seropositive. Specimen: PBMCs. V and J are TRBV10-3 and TRBJ1-6; 11 positions agree with TRBD1. The CDR3 spells CAISGGDRGVSPLHF. CDR3 in DNA: TGTGCCATCAGTGGAGGGGACAGGGGGGTTTCACCCCTCCACTTT.